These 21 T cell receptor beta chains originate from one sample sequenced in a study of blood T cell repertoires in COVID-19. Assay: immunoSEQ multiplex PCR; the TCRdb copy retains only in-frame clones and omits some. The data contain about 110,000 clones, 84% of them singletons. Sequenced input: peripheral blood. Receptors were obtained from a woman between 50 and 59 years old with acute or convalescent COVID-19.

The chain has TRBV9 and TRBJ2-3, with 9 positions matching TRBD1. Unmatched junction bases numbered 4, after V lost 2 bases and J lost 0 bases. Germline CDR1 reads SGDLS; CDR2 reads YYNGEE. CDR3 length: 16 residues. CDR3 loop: CASSVTGGFSTDTQYF. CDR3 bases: TGTGCCAGCAGCGTGACAGGGGGATTTAGCACAGATACGCAGTATTTT.

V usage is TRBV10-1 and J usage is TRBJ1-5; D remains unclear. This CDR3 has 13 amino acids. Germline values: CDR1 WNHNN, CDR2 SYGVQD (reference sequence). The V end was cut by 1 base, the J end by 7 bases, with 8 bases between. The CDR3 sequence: CASSEWRAQPQHF. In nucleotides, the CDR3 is TGCGCCAGCAGTGAGTGGAGGGCACAGCCCCAGCATTTT.

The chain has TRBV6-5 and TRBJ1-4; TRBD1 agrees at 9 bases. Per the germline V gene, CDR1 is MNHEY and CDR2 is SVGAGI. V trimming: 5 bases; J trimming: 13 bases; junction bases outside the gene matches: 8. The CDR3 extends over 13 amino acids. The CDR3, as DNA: TGTGCCAGCAGTCCGGGACAGGGTGCGATACTGTTTTTT. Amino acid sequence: CASSPGQGAILFF.

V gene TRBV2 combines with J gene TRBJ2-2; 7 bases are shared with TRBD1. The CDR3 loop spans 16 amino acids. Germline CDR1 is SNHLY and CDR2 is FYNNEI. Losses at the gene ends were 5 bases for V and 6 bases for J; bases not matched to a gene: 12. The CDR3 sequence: CASSYLGQAAAGELFF. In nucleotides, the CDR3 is TGTGCCAGCAGTTATTTAGGACAGGCTGCGGCCGGGGAGCTGTTTTTT.

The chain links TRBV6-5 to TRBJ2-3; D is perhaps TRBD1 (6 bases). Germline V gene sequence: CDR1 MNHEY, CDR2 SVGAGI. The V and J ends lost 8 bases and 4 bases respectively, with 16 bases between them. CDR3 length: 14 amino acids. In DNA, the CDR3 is TGTGCCAGCGGCGCAGGGGTGAGAGCAGATACGCAGTATTTT. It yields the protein CASGAGVRADTQYF.

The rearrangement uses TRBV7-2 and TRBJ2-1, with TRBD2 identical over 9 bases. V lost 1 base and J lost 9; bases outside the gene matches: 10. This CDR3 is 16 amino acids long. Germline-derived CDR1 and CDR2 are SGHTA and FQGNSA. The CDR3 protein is CASSLEWRGGRSEQFF. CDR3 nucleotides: TGTGCCAGCAGCTTAGAATGGCGGGGGGGCCGAAGTGAGCAGTTCTTC.

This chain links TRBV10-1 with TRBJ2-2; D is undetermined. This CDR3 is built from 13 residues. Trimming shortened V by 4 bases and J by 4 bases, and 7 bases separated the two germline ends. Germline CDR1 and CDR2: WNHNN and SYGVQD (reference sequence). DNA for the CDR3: TGCGCCAGCAGTGCTCAAGCCACCGGGGAGCTGTTTTTT. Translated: CASSAQATGELFF.

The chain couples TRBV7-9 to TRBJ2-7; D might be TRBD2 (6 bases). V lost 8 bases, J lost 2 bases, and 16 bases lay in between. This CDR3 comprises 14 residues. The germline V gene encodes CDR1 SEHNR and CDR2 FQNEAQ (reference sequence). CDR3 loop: CASLGDSRAYEQYF. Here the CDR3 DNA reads TGTGCCAGCCTTGGGGACTCTCGCGCCTACGAGCAGTACTTC.

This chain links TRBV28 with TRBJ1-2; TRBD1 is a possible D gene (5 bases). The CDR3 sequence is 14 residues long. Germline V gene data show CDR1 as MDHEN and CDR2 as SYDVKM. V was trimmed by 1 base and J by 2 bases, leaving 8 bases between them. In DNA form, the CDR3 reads TGTGCCAGCAGTTTATTAGGGGAAAACTATGGCTACACCTTC. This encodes CASSLLGENYGYTF.

CDR3 nucleotide sequence: TGCGCCAGCAGCGCCACTGACAGGGTAGGTGGCTACACCTTC. Its translation: CASSATDRVGGYTF. The chain has TRBV5-1 and TRBJ1-2; TRBD1 matches 7 bases. The CDR3 contains 14 residues. The germline V gene encodes CDR1 SGHRS and CDR2 YFSETQ. After removal of 4 bases from V and 7 bases from J, the junction contained 10 bases not matched to a gene.

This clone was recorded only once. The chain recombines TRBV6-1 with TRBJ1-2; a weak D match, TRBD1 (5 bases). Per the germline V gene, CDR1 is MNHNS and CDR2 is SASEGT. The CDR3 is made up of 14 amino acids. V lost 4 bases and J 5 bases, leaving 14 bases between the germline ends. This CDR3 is CASSATGGEYGYTF. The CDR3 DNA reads TGTGCCAGCAGTGCGACGGGGGGGGAATATGGCTACACCTTC.

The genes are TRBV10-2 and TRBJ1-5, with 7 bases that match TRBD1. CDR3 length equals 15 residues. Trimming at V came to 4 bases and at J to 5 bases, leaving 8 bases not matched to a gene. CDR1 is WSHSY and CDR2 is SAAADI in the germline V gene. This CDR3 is CASSVTGRGDQPQHF. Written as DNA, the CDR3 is TGCGCCAGCAGTGTGACAGGCAGGGGGGATCAGCCCCAGCATTTT.

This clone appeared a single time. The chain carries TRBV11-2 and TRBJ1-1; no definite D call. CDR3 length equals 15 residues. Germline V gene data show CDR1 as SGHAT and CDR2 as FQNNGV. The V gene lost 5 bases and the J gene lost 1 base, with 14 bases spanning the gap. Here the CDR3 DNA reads TGTGCCAGCAGCCGTAACCTCCCGGGGAACACTGAAGCTTTCTTT. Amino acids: CASSRNLPGNTEAFF.

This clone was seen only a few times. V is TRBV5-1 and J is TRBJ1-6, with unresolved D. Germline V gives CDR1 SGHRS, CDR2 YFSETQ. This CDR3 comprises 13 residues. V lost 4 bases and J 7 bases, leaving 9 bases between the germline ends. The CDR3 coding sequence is TGCGCCAGCAGCGCCGACATAAATTCACCCCTCCACTTT. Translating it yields CASSADINSPLHF.

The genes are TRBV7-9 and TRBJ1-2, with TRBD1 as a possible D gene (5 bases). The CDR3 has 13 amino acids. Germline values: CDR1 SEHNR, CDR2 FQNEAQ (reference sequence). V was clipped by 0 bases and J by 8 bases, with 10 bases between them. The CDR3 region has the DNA TGTGCCAGCAGCTTAGCTGGGGCGAGCGGCTACACCTTC. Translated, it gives CASSLAGASGYTF.

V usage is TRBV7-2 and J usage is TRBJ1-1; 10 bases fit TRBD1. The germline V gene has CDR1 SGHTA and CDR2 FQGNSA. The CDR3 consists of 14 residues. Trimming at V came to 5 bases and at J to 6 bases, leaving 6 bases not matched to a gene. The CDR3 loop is CASSLPGTGAEAFF. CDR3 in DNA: TGTGCCAGCAGCCTACCCGGGACAGGGGCTGAAGCTTTCTTT.

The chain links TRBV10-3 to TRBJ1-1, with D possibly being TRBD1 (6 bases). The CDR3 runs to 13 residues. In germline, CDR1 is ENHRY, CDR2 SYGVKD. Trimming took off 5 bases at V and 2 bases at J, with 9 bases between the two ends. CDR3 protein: CAISSGVNTEAFF. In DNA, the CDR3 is TGTGCCATCAGTTCAGGGGTTAACACTGAAGCTTTCTTT.

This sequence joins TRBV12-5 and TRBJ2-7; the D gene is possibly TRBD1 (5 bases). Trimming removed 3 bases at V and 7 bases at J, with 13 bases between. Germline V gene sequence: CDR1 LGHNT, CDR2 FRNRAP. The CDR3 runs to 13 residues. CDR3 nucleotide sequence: TGTGCTAGTGGTTTCCAGGGATCGAGAGAGCAGTACTTC. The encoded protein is CASGFQGSREQYF.

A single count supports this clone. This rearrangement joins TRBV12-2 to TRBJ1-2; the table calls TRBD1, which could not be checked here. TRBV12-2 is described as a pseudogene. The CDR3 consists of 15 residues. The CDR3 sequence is CASRWGTGEFYGYTF. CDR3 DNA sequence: TGTGCAAGTCGCTGGGGGACAGGGGAATTCTATGGCTACACCTTC.

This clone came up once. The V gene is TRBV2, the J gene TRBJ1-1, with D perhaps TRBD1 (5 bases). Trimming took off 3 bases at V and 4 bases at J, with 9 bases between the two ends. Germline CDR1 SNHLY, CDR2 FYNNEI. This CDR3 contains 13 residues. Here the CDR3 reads CASSDTQVTEAFF. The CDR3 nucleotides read TGTGCCAGCAGTGACACACAGGTCACTGAAGCTTTCTTT.

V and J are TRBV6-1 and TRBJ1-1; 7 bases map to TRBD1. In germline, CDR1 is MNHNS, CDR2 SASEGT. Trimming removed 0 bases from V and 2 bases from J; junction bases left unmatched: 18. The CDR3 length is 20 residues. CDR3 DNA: TGTGCCAGCAGTGAAGCTCCCGTAATTGGGACAGCGCGGTCTAACACTGAAGCTTTCTTT. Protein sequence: CASSEAPVIGTARSNTEAFF.